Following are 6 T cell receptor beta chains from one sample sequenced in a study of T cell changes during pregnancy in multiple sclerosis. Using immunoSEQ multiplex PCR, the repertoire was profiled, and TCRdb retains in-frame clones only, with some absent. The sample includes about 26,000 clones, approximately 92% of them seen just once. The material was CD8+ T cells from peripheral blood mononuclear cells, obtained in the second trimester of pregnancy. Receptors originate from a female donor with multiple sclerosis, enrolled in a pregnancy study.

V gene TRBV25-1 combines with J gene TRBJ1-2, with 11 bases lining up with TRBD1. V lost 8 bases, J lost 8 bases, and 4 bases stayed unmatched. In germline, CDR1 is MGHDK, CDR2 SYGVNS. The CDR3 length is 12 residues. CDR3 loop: CASSGQGEGYTF. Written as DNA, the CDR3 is TGTGCCAGCTCGGGACAGGGGGAGGGCTACACCTTC.

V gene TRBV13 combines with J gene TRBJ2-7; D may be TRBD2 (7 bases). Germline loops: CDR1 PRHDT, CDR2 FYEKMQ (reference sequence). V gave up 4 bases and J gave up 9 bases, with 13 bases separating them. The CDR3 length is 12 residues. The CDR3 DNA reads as TGTGCCAGCAGCTCCGGGGGGCTTTGGCAGTACTTC. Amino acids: CASSSGGLWQYF.

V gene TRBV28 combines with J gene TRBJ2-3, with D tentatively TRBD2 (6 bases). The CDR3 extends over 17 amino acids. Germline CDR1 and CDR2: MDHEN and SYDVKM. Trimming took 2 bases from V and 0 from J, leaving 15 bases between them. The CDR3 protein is CASSLEPGDLSTDTQYF. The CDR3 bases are TGTGCCAGCAGTTTAGAACCGGGGGATCTAAGCACAGATACGCAGTATTTT.

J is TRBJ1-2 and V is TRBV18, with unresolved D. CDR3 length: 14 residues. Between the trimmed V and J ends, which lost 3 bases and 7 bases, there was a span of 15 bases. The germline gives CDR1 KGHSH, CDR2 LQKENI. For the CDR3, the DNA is TGTGCCAGCTCACCTCTGTGGGGAGAGGGTGGCTACACCTTC. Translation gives CASSPLWGEGGYTF.

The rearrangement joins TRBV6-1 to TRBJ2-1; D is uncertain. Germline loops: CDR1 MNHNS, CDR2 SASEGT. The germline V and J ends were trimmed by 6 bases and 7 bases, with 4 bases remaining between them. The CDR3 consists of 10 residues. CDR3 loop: CASSVNEQFF. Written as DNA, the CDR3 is TGTGCCAGCAGCGTAAATGAGCAGTTCTTC.

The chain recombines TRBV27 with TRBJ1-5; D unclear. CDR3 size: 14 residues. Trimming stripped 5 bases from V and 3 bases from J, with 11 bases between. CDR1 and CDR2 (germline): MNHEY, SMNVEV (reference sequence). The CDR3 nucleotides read TGTGCCAGCAGTGCCGCTCAGTTCAATCAGCCCCAGCATTTT. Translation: CASSAAQFNQPQHF.